This TCR beta chain was sequenced during a study of shared T cell receptors in the human thymus. Trimming removed 6 bases from V and 6 bases from J, with 18 bases in between. Germline CDR1 reads MDHEN; CDR2 reads SYDVKM. This CDR3 has 15 amino acids. Sequencing was performed with immunoSEQ multiplex PCR; in TCRdb, only in-frame clones are kept and a portion is missing. The data contain approximately 660,000 clones, approximately 87% of them singletons. Separately, the same data were catalogued under a study of human thymus T cells. As reported in that work: Healthy Finnish infants undergoing corrective surgery for congenital heart defects provided the donor material. Resections removed during corrective heart surgery provided the thymus tissue used. Seemingly biased V and J gene usage marked thymic and blood repertoires. Related research described strongly overlapping thymic repertoires in unrelated people.

Input material: thymocytes. The source is a boy in the first two years of life with a congenital heart defect. V usage is TRBV28 and J usage is TRBJ2-1; the D gene is possibly TRBD2 (7 bases). The CDR3 DNA follows: TGTGCCAGCAGCCGCGGGGGCGGGGAGGGCAATGAGCAGTTCTTC. Protein: CASSRGGGEGNEQFF.